A single sample gave rise to the 27 T cell receptor beta chains below, sequenced in a study of CD8 T cells in ankylosing spondylitis. TCRdb recomputed calls from the 5' RACE reads with MiXCR, one row per CDR3 protein. The sample includes a few hundred thousand distinct CDR3 sequences, more than 15% seen only once; the top ten take about a third. Sample: blood, either unsorted or a sorted T cell fraction (not recorded which). The source of these receptors is a male donor with ankylosing spondylitis or in good health (not recorded which).

This clonotype was detected only a few times. The chain employs TRBV7-9 and TRBJ2-7; 9 positions match TRBD1. V dropped 5 bases and J dropped 4; count of bases not matched to a gene: 6. CDR1 is SEHNR, CDR2 FQNEAQ, per germline (reference sequence). CDR3 length: 14 residues. The CDR3 nucleotides are TGTGCCAGCAGCCATTGGACAGGGGAATACGAGCAGTACTTC. Its protein product is CASSHWTGEYEQYF.

This chain links TRBV29-1 with TRBJ2-5; TRBD2 agrees at 11 bases. Looked up from germline, CDR1 is SQVTM and CDR2 is ANQGSEA. The length of the CDR3 is 13 residues. The J segment lost 2 bases and the V segment lost 8 bases, leaving 4 bases of the junction unmatched. This CDR3 is CSWTSGFQETQYF. The CDR3 bases are TGCAGCTGGACTAGCGGGTTTCAAGAGACCCAGTACTTC.

The genes are TRBV27 and TRBJ1-5; 8 nucleotides match TRBD1. The CDR3 has 14 residues. Trimming at V came to 5 bases and at J to 3 bases, leaving 3 bases not matched to a gene. Germline values: CDR1 MNHEY, CDR2 SMNVEV (reference sequence). CDR3 coding DNA: TGTGCCAGCAGTGTACAGGGGGACAATCAGCCCCAGCATTTT. Protein: CASSVQGDNQPQHF.

This clonotype was observed a few times. The chain joins TRBV7-3 to TRBJ1-1; tentatively, D is TRBD1 (5 bases). The V end lost 2 bases, the J end lost 5 bases, and 12 bases lay between the germline ends. The CDR3 loop spans 14 amino acids. Per the germline V gene, CDR1 is SGHTA and CDR2 is FQGTGA. The CDR3 nucleotides read TGTGCCAGCAGCTTACAGGGCGGGGAAACTGAAGCTTTCTTT. This codes for CASSLQGGETEAFF.

The chain has TRBV20-1 and TRBJ2-1; D gene ambiguous. The germline V gene encodes CDR1 DFQATT and CDR2 SNEGSKA (reference sequence). V gave up 3 bases and J gave up 8 bases, with 5 bases separating them. The CDR3 covers 10 residues. The CDR3 coding sequence is TGCAGTGCTAGGGGGTATGAGCAGTTCTTC. As protein: CSARGYEQFF.

This clonotype has a handful of counts. J is TRBJ1-2 and V is TRBV9; D not certain. V lost 0 bases to trimming and J lost 7 bases, with 7 bases between them. The CDR3 runs 12 residues. Per the germline V gene, CDR1 is SGDLS and CDR2 is YYNGEE. CDR3 in amino acids: CASSVGNFGYTF. The CDR3 DNA follows: TGTGCCAGCAGCGTAGGAAATTTTGGCTACACCTTC.

The rearrangement joins TRBV13 to TRBJ1-3; D remains ambiguous. V was shortened by 2 bases and J by 0 bases, with 8 bases between the two germline ends. The CDR3 spans 15 residues. Germline-derived CDR1 and CDR2 are PRHDT and FYEKMQ (reference sequence). The CDR3: CASSLNSYSGNTIYF. The CDR3, as DNA: TGTGCCAGCAGCTTAAACAGCTACTCTGGAAACACCATATATTTT.

The chain uses TRBV20-1 and TRBJ2-7, with D tentatively TRBD1 or TRBD2 (5 bases each). The CDR3 is 15 residues long. From germline, CDR1 is DFQATT and CDR2 SNEGSKA (reference sequence). With 0 bases removed from V and 3 bases from J, the gap between germline ends came to 15 bases. In DNA, the CDR3 is TGCAGTGCTAGAGATCTGTGGGGGAGAGGCTACGAGCAGTACTTC. It translates to CSARDLWGRGYEQYF.

This clonotype was detected a few times. The J gene is TRBJ2-7, the V gene TRBV29-1, with 9 bases identical to TRBD2. The CDR3 has 12 amino acids. Looked up from germline, CDR1 is SQVTM and CDR2 is ANQGSEA. V was clipped by 6 bases and J by 6 bases; unmatched bases: 6. The DNA of the CDR3 is TGCAGCGTGAAGGGACTAGCTCTCGAGCAGTACTTC. Protein product: CSVKGLALEQYF.

The V gene is TRBV29-1, the J gene TRBJ1-1; the D gene is possibly TRBD1 (5 bases). This CDR3 spans 13 amino acids. Trimming took 3 bases from V and 3 from J, leaving 11 bases between them. Germline V CDR1 and CDR2: SQVTM, ANQGSEA. CDR3 protein: CSVESQGDTEAFF. In DNA, the CDR3 is TGCAGCGTTGAGTCGCAGGGAGACACTGAAGCTTTCTTT.

This clonotype was detected many times. The V and J genes are TRBV12-3 or TRBV12-4 and TRBJ2-3, with 9 positions matching TRBD2. The CDR3 consists of 14 residues. V lost 6 bases, J lost 1 base, and 2 bases stayed unmatched. The CDR3 region has the DNA TGTGCCAGCAGGTCTAGCGGGGGCACAGATACGCAGTATTTT. As protein: CASRSSGGTDTQYF.

The table lists this clonotype with a few counts. The V and J genes are TRBV28 and TRBJ1-1; D ambiguous. V gave up 6 bases and J gave up 11 bases, with 7 bases separating them. CDR3 size: 9 residues. Looked up from germline, CDR1 is MDHEN and CDR2 is SYDVKM. The CDR3 reads CASRLGAFF. The CDR3 bases are TGTGCCAGCAGGTTGGGCGCTTTCTTT.

J is TRBJ2-7 and V is TRBV4-1; D possibly uses TRBD1 or TRBD2 (6 bases each). Germline assignment: CDR1 MGHRA and CDR2 YSYEKL. The V end was cut by 2 bases, the J end by 4 bases, with 24 bases between. The CDR3 has 18 residues. The CDR3 nucleotides read TGCGCCAGCAGCCAACAGGCGGGACAAGCACACTTCACGTACGAGCAGTACTTC. Its protein product is CASSQQAGQAHFTYEQYF.

The chain uses TRBV11-2 and TRBJ2-1; weak D call: TRBD2 (5 bases). Trimming pared 8 bases from V and 6 bases from J, leaving 11 bases between. Per germline, CDR1 SGHAT and CDR2 FQNNGV. CDR3 size: 12 residues. CDR3 nucleotide sequence: TGTGCCAGCGGTGGTGGACTCAATGAGCAGTTCTTC. Protein product: CASGGGLNEQFF.

This clonotype was seen only a few times. The rearrangement links TRBV5-6 to TRBJ1-1; 7 nucleotides agree with TRBD1. The length of the CDR3 is 13 residues. The germline V gene has CDR1 SGHDT and CDR2 YYEEEE. The ends lost 5 bases at V and 6 bases at J; junction bases unmatched: 7. In nucleotides, the CDR3 is TGTGCCAGCAGTCTCCTACAGGGGTCTGAAGCTTTCTTT. Amino acid sequence: CASSLLQGSEAFF.

Of note for this clonotype: A clone one base away is much larger, so this may be a read error. The chain links TRBV6-1 to TRBJ1-1; 7 bases are shared with TRBD1. The CDR3 loop spans 14 amino acids. V was clipped by 6 bases and J by 1 base; unmatched bases: 5. CDR1 MNHNS and CDR2 SASEGT come from the germline V gene. The CDR3 is CASSPGQKNTEAFF. CDR3 nucleotides: TGTGCCAGCAGCCCGGGACAGAAGAACACTGAAGCTTTCTTT.

As DNA, the CDR3 is TGTGCCAGCAGCCCCTATGGGCTAGCGACGGAGACCCAGTACTTC. Amino acid sequence: CASSPYGLATETQYF. The rearrangement uses TRBV14 and TRBJ2-5; D might be TRBD2 (6 bases). The CDR3 is made up of 15 amino acids. V was pared by 4 bases and J by 5 bases, with 17 bases between. Germline CDR1 reads SGHDN; CDR2 reads FVKESK.

In this sample, this clonotype turned up a few times. The chain couples TRBV7-9 to TRBJ2-1, with TRBD2 matching over 10 bases. J gave up 0 bases and V 8 bases, and 10 bases lay outside the gene matches. Germline V lookup: CDR1 SEHNR, CDR2 FQNEAQ (reference sequence). The CDR3 has 17 residues. The CDR3 DNA follows: TGTGCCAGCGGACAAGGACTAGCGGTTAGCTCCTACAATGAGCAGTTCTTC. Translated, it gives CASGQGLAVSSYNEQFF.

This clonotype was recorded at least ten times. This sequence joins TRBV20-1 and TRBJ2-1, with TRBD2 identical over 7 bases. Germline V CDR1 and CDR2: DFQATT, SNEGSKA (reference sequence). Losses at the gene ends were 3 bases for V and 5 bases for J; bases not matched to a gene: 7. The CDR3 runs 14 residues. CDR3 sequence reads: CSASWAGDHNEQFF. In DNA form, the CDR3 reads TGCAGTGCTAGCTGGGCGGGAGATCACAATGAGCAGTTCTTC.

J is TRBJ2-2 and V is TRBV3-1; D gene unclear. V lost 1 base and J lost 3, with 9 bases in between. Per germline, CDR1 LGHDT and CDR2 YNNKEL (reference sequence). The CDR3 loop spans 15 amino acids. The CDR3 spells CASSQGGRHTGELFF. In DNA form, the CDR3 reads TGTGCCAGCAGCCAAGGCGGCCGGCACACCGGGGAGCTGTTTTTT.

Points on this clonotype: The junction and the germline gene differ at one end; a read error may be behind it. J is TRBJ2-1 and V is TRBV11-2, with D perhaps TRBD2 (5 bases). Germline V gene data show CDR1 as SGHAT and CDR2 as FQNNGV. The CDR3 is made up of 14 amino acids. This CDR3 is CASSSPNDYYEQFF. CDR3 nucleotide sequence: TGTGCCAGCAGCTCCCCCAATGACTACTATGAGCAGTTCTTC.

This clonotype was seen a few times. The V gene is TRBV4-2, the J gene TRBJ2-2; the D gene is possibly TRBD1 (6 bases). The CDR3 covers 16 residues. V lost 0 bases and J 8 bases, leaving 16 bases between the germline ends. Germline V gene lookup returns CDR1 LGHNA and CDR2 YNFKEQ. The CDR3 nucleotides are TGTGCCAGCAGCCAAGATCTCGTCGGACAGCCTGGGGAGCTGTTTTTT. Translation: CASSQDLVGQPGELFF.

The chain is built from TRBV29-1 and TRBJ2-1, with TRBD2 matching over 7 bases. V lost 7 bases, J lost 4 bases, and 10 bases stayed unmatched. Germline-derived CDR1 and CDR2 are SQVTM and ANQGSEA. The CDR3 has 14 residues. In nucleotides, the CDR3 is TGCAGCGCCCGCGGGAGTATAACGTACAATGAGCAGTTCTTC. Translation: CSARGSITYNEQFF.

This clonotype showed up just a few times. The chain combines TRBV29-1 with TRBJ2-3; 8 bases match TRBD1. The CDR3 length is 14 residues. Losses at the gene ends were 1 base for V and 8 bases for J; bases not matched to a gene: 8. Germline CDR1 SQVTM, CDR2 ANQGSEA. The CDR3 nucleotides are TGCAGCGTTGAAGGCTCGACAGGGGACGGTACGCAGTATTTT. It codes for CSVEGSTGDGTQYF.

This clonotype was seen a single time. This chain uses TRBV7-9 with TRBJ2-7, with 10 bases aligning to TRBD2. The CDR3 runs 15 residues. Per the germline V gene, CDR1 is SEHNR and CDR2 is FQNEAQ (reference sequence). V gave up 6 bases and J gave up 4 bases; unmatched junction bases: 9. For the CDR3, the DNA is TGTGCCAGCAGTTCTAGCGGGAGTGTTCTGTACGAGCAGTACTTC. Translated: CASSSSGSVLYEQYF.

The chain couples TRBV6-1 to TRBJ1-2; D is ambiguous. The CDR3 covers 13 residues. The germline CDR1 and CDR2 sequences are MNHNS and SASEGT. Trimming took off 4 bases at V and 3 bases at J, with 9 bases between the two ends. DNA for the CDR3: TGTGCCAGCAGTGGACGGAGTTACTATGGCTACACCTTC. Translation: CASSGRSYYGYTF.

This clonotype has ten or more counts. This rearrangement joins TRBV5-6 to TRBJ2-7; D unresolved. V was pared by 3 bases and J by 0 bases, with 4 bases between. CDR3 length: 12 residues. Germline V gives CDR1 SGHDT, CDR2 YYEEEE. CDR3 sequence (DNA): TGTGCCAGCAGCTGGGCCTCCTACGAGCAGTACTTC. Encoded protein: CASSWASYEQYF.